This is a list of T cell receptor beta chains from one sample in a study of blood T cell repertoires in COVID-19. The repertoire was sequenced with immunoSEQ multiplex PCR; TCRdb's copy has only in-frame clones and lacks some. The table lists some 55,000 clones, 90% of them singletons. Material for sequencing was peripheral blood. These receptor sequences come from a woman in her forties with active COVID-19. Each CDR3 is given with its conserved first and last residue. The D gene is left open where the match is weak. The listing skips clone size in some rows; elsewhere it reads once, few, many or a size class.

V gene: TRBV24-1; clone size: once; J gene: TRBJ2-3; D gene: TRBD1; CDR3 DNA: TGTGCCACCAGTGATTTGGGGACAGGGGGCACAGATACGCAGTATTTT; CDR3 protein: CATSDLGTGGTDTQYF
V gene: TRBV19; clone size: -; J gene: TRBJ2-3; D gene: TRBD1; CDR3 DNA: TGTGCCAGTACTGCGACAGGGAGCGCAGATACGCAGTATTTT; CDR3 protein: CASTATGSADTQYF
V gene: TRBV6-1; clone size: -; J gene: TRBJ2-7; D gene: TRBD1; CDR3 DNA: TGTGCCAGCAGTGAACCTGGACAGGTGTCGAACGAGCAGTACTTC; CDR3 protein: CASSEPGQVSNEQYF
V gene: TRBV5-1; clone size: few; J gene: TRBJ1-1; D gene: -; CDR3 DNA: TGCGCCAGCAGCTATACAGGAGAGAGTGGTCCTGAAGCTTTCTTT; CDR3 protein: CASSYTGESGPEAFF
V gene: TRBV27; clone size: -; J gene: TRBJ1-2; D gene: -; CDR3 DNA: TGTGCCAGCAGCTCCCTCGGGACACTTACCTATGGCTACACCTTC; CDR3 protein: CASSSLGTLTYGYTF
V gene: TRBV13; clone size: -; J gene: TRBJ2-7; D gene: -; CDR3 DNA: TGTGCCAGCAGCGTGAGCTCCTACGAGCAGTACTTC; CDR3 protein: CASSVSSYEQYF
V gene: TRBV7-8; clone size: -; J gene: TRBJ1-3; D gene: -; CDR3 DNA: TGTGCCAGCAGGCAGGGGATATCGGACACCATATATTTT; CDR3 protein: CASRQGISDTIYF
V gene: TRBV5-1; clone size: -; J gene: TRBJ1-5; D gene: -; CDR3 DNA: TGCGCCAGCAGCTTTCGGGACAACAATCAGCCCCAGCATTTT; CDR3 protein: CASSFRDNNQPQHF
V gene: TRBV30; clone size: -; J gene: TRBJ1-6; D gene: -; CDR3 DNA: TGTGCCTGGAGTGTAGAGGCCAGCCCAGTTTTAAGTTCACCCCTCCACTTT; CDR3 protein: CAWSVEASPVLSSPLHF
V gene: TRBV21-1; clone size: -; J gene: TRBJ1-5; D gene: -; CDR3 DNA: TGTGCCAGCAGCAAAGAGAGGACGCACCCTGAAGGGGTAAGCAATCAGCCCCAGCATTTT; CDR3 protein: CASSKERTHPEGVSNQPQHF
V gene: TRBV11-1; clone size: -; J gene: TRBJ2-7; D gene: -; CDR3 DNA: TGTGCCAGCAGCGAAGGGGCACTCGCCGCCTACGAGCAGTACTTC; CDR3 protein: CASSEGALAAYEQYF
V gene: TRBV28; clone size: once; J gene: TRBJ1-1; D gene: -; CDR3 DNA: TGTGCCAGCAGTCCTCCACTTCTCACTGAAGCTTTCTTT; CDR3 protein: CASSPPLLTEAFF
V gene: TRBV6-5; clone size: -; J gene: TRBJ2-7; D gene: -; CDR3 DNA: TGTGCCAGCAGTTACGACATTAGCTCCTACGAGCAGTACTTC; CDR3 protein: CASSYDISSYEQYF
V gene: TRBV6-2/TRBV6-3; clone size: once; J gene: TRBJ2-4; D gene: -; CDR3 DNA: TGTGCCAGCAGCCGCGACTACGACAAAAACATTCAGTACTTC; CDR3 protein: CASSRDYDKNIQYF
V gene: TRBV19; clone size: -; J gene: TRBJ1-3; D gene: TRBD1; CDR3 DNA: TGTGCCAGTAGTACGGACAGGGGGCCTTTTGGAAACACCATATATTTT; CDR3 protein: CASSTDRGPFGNTIYF
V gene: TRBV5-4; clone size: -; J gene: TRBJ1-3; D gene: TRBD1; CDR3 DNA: TGTGCCAGCAGCTTGGCCCAGGGGGCTGGAAACACCATATATTTT; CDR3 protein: CASSLAQGAGNTIYF
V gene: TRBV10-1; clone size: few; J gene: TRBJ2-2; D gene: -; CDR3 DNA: TGCGCCAGCAGTGACAGGGACACCGGGGAGCTGTTTTTT; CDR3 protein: CASSDRDTGELFF
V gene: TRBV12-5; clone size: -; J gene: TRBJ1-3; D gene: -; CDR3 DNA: TGTGCTAGTGGTTCGGATAAGGGAGCTGGAAACACCATATATTTT; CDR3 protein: CASGSDKGAGNTIYF
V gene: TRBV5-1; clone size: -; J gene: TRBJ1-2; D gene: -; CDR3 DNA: TGCGCCAGCAGCTTTTCGAGGGATGCGACCTATGGCTACACCTTC; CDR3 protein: CASSFSRDATYGYTF
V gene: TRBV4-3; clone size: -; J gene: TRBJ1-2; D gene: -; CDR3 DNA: TGCGCCAGCAGCCAAGGCCGAGTCGCTGGCTACACCTTC; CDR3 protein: CASSQGRVAGYTF
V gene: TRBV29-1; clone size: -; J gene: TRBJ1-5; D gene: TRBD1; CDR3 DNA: TGCAGCGTCGCGACAGGGGAGGATCAGCCCCAGCATTTT; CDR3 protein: CSVATGEDQPQHF
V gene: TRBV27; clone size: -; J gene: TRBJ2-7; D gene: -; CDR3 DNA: TGTGCCAGCAGTATCGGGGGACCCTCCTACGAGCAGTACTTC; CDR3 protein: CASSIGGPSYEQYF
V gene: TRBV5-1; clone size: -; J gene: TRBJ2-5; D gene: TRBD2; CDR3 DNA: TGCGCCAGCAGCTTGGAGCCTAGCGGGGGGGCAGAGACCCAGTACTTC; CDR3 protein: CASSLEPSGGAETQYF
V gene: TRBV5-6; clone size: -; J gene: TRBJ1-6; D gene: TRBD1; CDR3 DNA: TGTGCCAGCAGAAGGGAAATAGGGACAGGAGGTTCACCCCTCCACTTT; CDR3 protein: CASRREIGTGGSPLHF
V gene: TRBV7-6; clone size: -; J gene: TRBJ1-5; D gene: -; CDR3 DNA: TGTGCCAGCAGCTTTAGCGGGATTGGGATTCCTCTCAAGATTAGCAATCAGCCCCAGCATTTT; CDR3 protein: CASSFSGIGIPLKISNQPQHF
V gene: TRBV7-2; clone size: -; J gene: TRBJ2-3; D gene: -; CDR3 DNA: TGTGCCAGCAGCTTACCCCCGGAGGGGCGCACAGATACGCAGTATTTT; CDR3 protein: CASSLPPEGRTDTQYF
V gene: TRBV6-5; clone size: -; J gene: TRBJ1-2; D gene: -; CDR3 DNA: TGTGCCAGCAGTCCGGGTGGTTCCTCTTCCTATGGCTACACCTTC; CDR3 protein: CASSPGGSSSYGYTF
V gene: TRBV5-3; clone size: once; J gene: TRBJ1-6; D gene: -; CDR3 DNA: TGTGCCAGAAGCTGGCCAGGGATCCCCTACTATAATTCACCCCTCCACTTT; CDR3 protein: CARSWPGIPYYNSPLHF
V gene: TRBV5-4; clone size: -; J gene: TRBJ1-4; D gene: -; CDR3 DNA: TGTGCCAGCAGCTTGGGGACATCAACTAATGAAAAACTGTTTTTT; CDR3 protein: CASSLGTSTNEKLFF
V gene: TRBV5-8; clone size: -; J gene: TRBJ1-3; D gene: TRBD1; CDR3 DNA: TGTGCCAGCAGCTTGGCAGGGACAGGCGGCGCCTCTGGAAACACCATATATTTT; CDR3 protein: CASSLAGTGGASGNTIYF
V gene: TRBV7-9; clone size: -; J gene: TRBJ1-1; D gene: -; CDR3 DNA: TGTGCCAGCAGCTTAGCTGACAGAGAAGCTTTCTTT; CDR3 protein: CASSLADREAFF
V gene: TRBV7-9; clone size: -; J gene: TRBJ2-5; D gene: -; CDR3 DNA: TGTGCCAGCAGCCGGAACCAGGTTCAAGAGACCCAGTACTTC; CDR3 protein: CASSRNQVQETQYF
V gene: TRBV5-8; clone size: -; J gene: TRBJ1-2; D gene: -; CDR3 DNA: TGTGCCAGCAGCTTGGTGATGACCGGGTATGGCTACACCTTC; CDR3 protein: CASSLVMTGYGYTF